This T cell receptor (beta chain) was sequenced during a study of cytomegalovirus exposure and HLA in healthy donors. Study conclusions and caveats: In vitro checks showed that three CMV-associated chains really do target CMV antigens. The majority of TCR sequences were rare, yet some public TCRs appeared in many donors.

About this clone: Its antigen is not identified.

Using immunoSEQ multiplex PCR, the repertoire was profiled, and TCRdb retains in-frame clones only, with some absent. In the table there are 60,000 to 80,000 clones, around 81% of which are singletons. V lost 6 bases, J lost 9 bases, and 14 bases stayed unmatched. Germline assignment: CDR1 SGHTA and CDR2 FQGNSA. The CDR3 runs 15 residues. The sample consisted of PBMCs. The clonotype comes from a man between 25 and 39 years old in good health and CMV-seronegative. The chain is built from TRBV7-2 and TRBJ2-1, with 7 nucleotides matching TRBD2. The CDR3 DNA sequence: TGTGCCAGCAGGCCCTTTGGCGGGAGAATAATTGAGCAGTTCTTC. Protein product: CASRPFGGRIIEQFF.